The clone carrying this T cell receptor beta chain showed up just a few times. Its antigen is as yet unknown. Possible read error: a much larger clone is one base away. Germline V CDR1 and CDR2: MNHEY, SVGAGI. This CDR3 is 13 amino acids long. This entry belongs to a study of tumor-infiltrating lymphocytes in primary liver carcinoma. Study at large: These were node-negative, non-metastatic T1-T3 tumors of 4.2 to 10 cm. Study-wide points: Tumor-adjacent and tumor-blood pairs shared a smaller degree of overlap than tumor region pairs. Relative to blood, tumors carried a significantly larger fraction of the repertoire in their top 250 clones (p = 0.039).

Taking about 18-30 mg of unsorted bulk tissue, the authors co-extracted RNA and DNA. Through surgical resection, the patients' primary liver carcinoma was treated. Synthesis of TCR beta cDNA was carried out from about 0.55 ug total RNA with a constant-region primer. It was through three nested multiplex PCR rounds of slightly modified ARM-PCR that TCR beta libraries arose. TRBV1-TRBV30 forward and Cbeta reverse primers drove the first two roughly 10-cycle rounds. Via MiXCR, TCRdb re-called the multiplex PCR reads, giving one row per CDR3 protein. The profile covers over 100,000 distinct CDR3 sequences, with roughly 70% appearing a single time and 8.1% taken by the ten largest.

This chain connects TRBV6-5 to TRBJ2-3, with D perhaps matching TRBD1 (5 bases). This receptor was taken from a woman between 55 and 75 years old with primary liver carcinoma and hepatitis B virus infection. Sequencing was done on a sample of tumor-adjacent normal liver tissue. CDR3 nucleotides: TGTACCAGCAGGGATGGGGGCACAGATACGCAGTATTTT. Encoded protein: CTSRDGGTDTQYF.